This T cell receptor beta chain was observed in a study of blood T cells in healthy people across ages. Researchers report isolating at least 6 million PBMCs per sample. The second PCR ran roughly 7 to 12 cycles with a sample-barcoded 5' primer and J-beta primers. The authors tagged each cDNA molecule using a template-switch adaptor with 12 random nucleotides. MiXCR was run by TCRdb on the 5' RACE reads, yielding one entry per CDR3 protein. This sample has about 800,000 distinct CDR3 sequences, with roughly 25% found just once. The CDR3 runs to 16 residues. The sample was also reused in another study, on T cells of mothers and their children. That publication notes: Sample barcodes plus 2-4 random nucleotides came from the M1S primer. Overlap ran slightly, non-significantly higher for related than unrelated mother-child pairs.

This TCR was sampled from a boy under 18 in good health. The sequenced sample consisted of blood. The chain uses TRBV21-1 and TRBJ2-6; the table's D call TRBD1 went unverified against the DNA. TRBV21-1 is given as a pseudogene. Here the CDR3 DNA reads TGTGCCAGCAGCAAGACCGGGGGTGCTGGGGCCAACGTCCTGACTTTC. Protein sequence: CASSKTGGAGANVLTF.